The present T cell receptor (beta chain) was sequenced within a study of T cells after somatic rescue of genetic block. Some clones are missing from TCRdb's copy, which holds only in-frame ones; the method was immunoSEQ multiplex PCR. The table shows 67,000 or so clones, with around 90% occurring only once. The sequenced material came from peripheral blood mononuclear cells (PBMCs). The origin of this receptor is a man aged 30 to 39.

Here the CDR3 DNA reads TGTGCCAGCCCGGCGGGACAGGGGGCGCAGAGCAATCAGCCCCAGCATTTT. Protein product: CASPAGQGAQSNQPQHF. The gene calls are TRBV5-6 and TRBJ1-5, with 12 nucleotides matching TRBD1. Germline-derived CDR1 and CDR2 are SGHDT and YYEEEE. The length of the CDR3 is 17 residues. The trim removed 7 bases at V and 1 base at J, leaving 9 bases unmatched. Filled out from reference TRBV5-6 and TRBJ1-5, the complete variable domain reads DAGVTQSPTHLIKTRGQQVTLRCSPKSGHDTVSWYQQALGQGPQFIFQYYEEEERQRGNFPDRFSGHQFPNYSSELNVNALLLGDSALYLCASPAGQGAQSNQPQHFGDGTRLSIL.